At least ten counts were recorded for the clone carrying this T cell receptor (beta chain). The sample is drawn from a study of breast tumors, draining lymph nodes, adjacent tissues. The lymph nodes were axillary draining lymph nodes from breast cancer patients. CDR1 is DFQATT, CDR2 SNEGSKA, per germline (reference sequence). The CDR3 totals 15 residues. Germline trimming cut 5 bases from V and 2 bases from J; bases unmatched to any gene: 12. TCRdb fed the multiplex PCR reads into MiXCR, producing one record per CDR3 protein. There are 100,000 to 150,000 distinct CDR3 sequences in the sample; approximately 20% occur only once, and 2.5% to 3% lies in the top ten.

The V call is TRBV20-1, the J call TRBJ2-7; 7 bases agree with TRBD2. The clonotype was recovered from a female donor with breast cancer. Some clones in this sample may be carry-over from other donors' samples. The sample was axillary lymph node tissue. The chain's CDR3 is CSARPIGRGPYEQYF. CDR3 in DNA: TGCAGTGCTCGCCCGATTGGGAGGGGCCCCTACGAGCAGTACTTC.